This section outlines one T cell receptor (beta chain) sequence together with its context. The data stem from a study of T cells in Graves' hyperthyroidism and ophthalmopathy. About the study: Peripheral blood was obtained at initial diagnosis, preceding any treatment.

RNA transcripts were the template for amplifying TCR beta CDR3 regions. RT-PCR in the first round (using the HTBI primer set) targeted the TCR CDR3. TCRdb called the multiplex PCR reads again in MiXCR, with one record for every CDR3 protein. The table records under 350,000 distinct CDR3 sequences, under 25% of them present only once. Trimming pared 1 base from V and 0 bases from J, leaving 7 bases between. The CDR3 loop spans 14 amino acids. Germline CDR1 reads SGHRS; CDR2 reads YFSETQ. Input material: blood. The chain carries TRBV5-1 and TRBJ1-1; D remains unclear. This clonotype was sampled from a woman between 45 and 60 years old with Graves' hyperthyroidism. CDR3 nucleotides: TGCGCCAGCAGCTTGAACGTCATGAACACTGAAGCTTTCTTT. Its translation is CASSLNVMNTEAFF.